One sample yielded the 10 T cell receptor beta chains listed below, sequenced in a study of tumor-infiltrating lymphocytes in primary liver carcinoma. Production of TCR beta cDNA used around 500 ng total RNA together with a constant-region primer. Libraries covering TCR beta were generated through three nested multiplex PCR rounds (using a slightly modified ARM-PCR). Both of the initial two PCR rounds ran for approximately 11 cycles and employed TRBV1-TRBV30 forward primers alongside a C-beta reverse primer. Using its own MiXCR run on the multiplex PCR reads, TCRdb lists one record per CDR3 protein. The sample lists nearly 200,000 distinct CDR3 sequences, 65% occurring once. The authors took blood RNA from unsorted whole blood and also extracted germline DNA. The source material was peripheral blood. These receptors came from a woman aged 60 to 75 with primary liver carcinoma and hepatitis B virus infection.

About this clonotype: The germline gene is not matched at one end of the junction; a read error may be the cause. The rearrangement joins TRBV13 to TRBJ2-1; D perhaps matches TRBD2 (5 bases). The CDR3 has 14 amino acids. Germline loops: CDR1 PRHDT, CDR2 FYEKMQ (reference sequence). The CDR3 coding sequence is TGTGCCAGCAACTTAATCCGGGAAGACAATGAGCAGTTCTTC. As protein: CASNLIREDNEQFF.

The sample holds one count of this clonotype. A junction end diverges from the germline sequence, so it may reflect a read error. V gene TRBV11-1 combines with J gene TRBJ1-1; D may be TRBD1 (6 bases). CDR3 size: 16 residues. The germline V gene encodes CDR1 SGHAT and CDR2 FQDESV (reference sequence). CDR3 bases: TGTGCCAGCAGCTTACCGCAGGGGAGGAGGGGCACTGAAGCTTCCTTT. Its protein product is CASSLPQGRRGTEASF. The whole variable domain, remainder taken from reference TRBV11-1 and TRBJ1-1, is EAEVAQSPRYKITEKSQAVAFWCDPISGHATLYWYRQILGQGPELLVQFQDESVVDDSQLPKDRFSAERLKGVDSTLKIQPAELGDSAMYLCASSLPQGRRGTEASFGQGTRLTVV.

On this clonotype itself: A much larger clonotype is one base distant, so this may be a read error. This chain joins TRBV6-5 and TRBJ1-4; no reliable D call. Germline CDR1 MNHEY, CDR2 SVGAGI. CDR3 length: 14 residues. Deletions cut 5 bases from V and 7 bases from J, with 14 bases between. The DNA of the CDR3 is TGTGCCAGCAGTCTTAACATGGGTCCTGAAAAACTGTTTTTT. Its protein is CASSLNMGPEKLFF.

A single count supports this clonotype. The genes are TRBV28 and TRBJ2-4; D remains ambiguous. The CDR3 has 15 amino acids. The germline CDR1 and CDR2 sequences are MDHEN and SYDVKM. V was shortened by 5 bases and J by 2 bases, with 13 bases between the two germline ends. In DNA form, the CDR3 reads TGTGCCAGCAGTCCCGGGTGGGGTCCCAAAAACATTCAGTACTTC. Amino acid sequence: CASSPGWGPKNIQYF.

In regard to this clonotype: A read error may be the cause here, since a much bigger clone is one base away. This rearrangement joins TRBV6-5 to TRBJ2-3, with D uncertain. Trimming cost V 5 bases and J 0 bases, with 12 bases left between them. Germline V gene data show CDR1 as MNHEY and CDR2 as SVGAGI. CDR3 length: 15 amino acids. The CDR3 sequence: CASSLACGSTDTQYF. DNA for the CDR3: TGTGCCAGCAGTCTGGCCTGCGGAAGCACAGATACGCAGTATTTT.

This clonotype was detected once. Being one base from a much bigger clone, this may be a read error. This sequence joins TRBV6-6 and TRBJ2-3, with D perhaps matching TRBD2 (5 bases). The CDR3 runs to 13 residues. CDR1 is MNHNY, CDR2 SVGAGI, per germline (reference sequence). The CDR3 region is CAGGTSSTDSQYF. The DNA of the CDR3 is TGTGCAGGAGGAACCTCTAGCACAGATTCGCAGTATTTT.

The chain joins TRBV13 to TRBJ2-1; 7 positions agree with TRBD2. V lost 3 bases, J lost 7 bases, and 6 bases stayed unmatched. The CDR3 has 14 amino acids. Germline V lookup: CDR1 PRHDT, CDR2 FYEKMQ (reference sequence). CDR3 sequence reads: CASSFSSGKNEQFF. For the CDR3, the DNA is TGTGCCAGCAGCTTTTCTAGCGGAAAGAATGAGCAGTTCTTC.

This clonotype was found once. Its ends do not fully match the called genes, so a read error is possible. This sequence joins TRBV19 and TRBJ1-2, with D unresolved. The CDR3 is 15 residues long. In germline, CDR1 is LNHDA, CDR2 SQIVND (reference sequence). The CDR3 region has the DNA TGTGCCAGTTGTATTGGCACCCTCCAGGTCTATGGCTACACCTTC. This codes for CASCIGTLQVYGYTF.

This chain connects TRBV12-5 to TRBJ2-4; TRBD2 agrees at 9 bases. CDR1 and CDR2 from the germline V gene are LGHNT and FRNRAP. This CDR3 region has 19 residues. Trimming took 6 bases from V and 3 from J; bases not matched to a gene: 18. For the CDR3, the DNA is TGTGCTAGTGGATACACGGACGGGACTAGCTCCGGGGTCAAAAACATTCAGTACTTC. The encoded protein is CASGYTDGTSSGVKNIQYF.

This clonotype has ten or more counts. The chain has TRBV6-6 and TRBJ2-6; D possibly corresponds to TRBD2 (6 bases). CDR3 length: 19 residues. In germline, CDR1 is MNHNY, CDR2 SVGAGI (reference sequence). V was trimmed by 2 bases and J by 0 bases, leaving 17 bases between them. CDR3 sequence reads: CASSYLGGGRSSGANVLTF. DNA of the CDR3: TGTGCCAGCAGTTACCTCGGGGGAGGTCGGAGCTCTGGGGCCAACGTCCTGACTTTC.